The 31 T cell receptor beta chains below come from one sample, sequenced in a study of CD8+ T cells in alopecia areata. Extraction of RNA preceded its reverse transcription into cDNA, which served as the sequencing template. Profiling relied on immunoSEQ multiplex PCR, and the TCRdb table lists in-frame clones only, not all of them. Among about 200,000 clones, less than 75% were seen once, and the ten largest hold about 1.4%. Treatment: oral pan-JAK inhibitor, 5-10 mg twice daily. Sequencing used CD4+ T cells sorted from blood, obtained at week 4, from a patient treated with tofacitinib. The receptors derive from a human donor with alopecia areata.

The rearrangement uses TRBV18 and TRBJ2-7, with a tentative D call TRBD1 (6 bases). V gave up 3 bases and J gave up 6 bases, with 15 bases separating them. Germline-derived CDR1 and CDR2 are KGHSH and LQKENI. The CDR3 length is 14 residues. The CDR3 loop reads CASSPMTGVGEQYF. The CDR3, as DNA: TGTGCCAGCTCACCGATGACAGGAGTAGGCGAGCAGTACTTC. The full variable domain, in which reference TRBV18 and TRBJ2-7 provide the parts outside the CDR3, is NAGVMQNPRHLVRRRGQEARLRCSPMKGHSHVYWYRQLPEEGLKFMVYLQKENIIDESGMPKERFSAEFPKEGPSILRIQQVVRGDSAAYFCASSPMTGVGEQYFGPGTRLTVT.

This chain links TRBV2 with TRBJ2-3; no clear D gene. V was pared by 2 bases and J by 1 base, with 10 bases between. Germline loops: CDR1 SNHLY, CDR2 FYNNEI. This CDR3 contains 15 residues. As DNA, the CDR3 is TGTGCCAGCAGTGAATTAGGGATTGGCACAGATACGCAGTATTTT. Translation gives CASSELGIGTDTQYF.

This CDR3 is CASTPDAGTYEQYF. The CDR3 nucleotides are TGTGCCAGCACCCCAGACGCAGGTACCTACGAGCAGTACTTC. V and J are TRBV5-4 and TRBJ2-7; D is unresolved. V was clipped by 6 bases and J by 2 bases, with 15 bases between them. Germline CDR1 reads SGHNT; CDR2 reads YYREEE (reference sequence). This CDR3 has 14 residues.

The rearrangement links TRBV29-1 to TRBJ2-3; 7 bases line up with TRBD2. Trimming took 1 base from V and 1 from J; bases not matched to a gene: 8. CDR3 length: 16 residues. Germline loops: CDR1 SQVTM, CDR2 ANQGSEA. The CDR3 DNA reads TGCAGCGTTGAAGGCGACCCCAGCGGGGGCACAGATACGCAGTATTTT. This translates into CSVEGDPSGGTDTQYF.

This clone has a handful of counts. This chain connects TRBV5-1 to TRBJ1-6; D might be TRBD1 (5 bases). V lost 4 bases to trimming and J lost 10 bases, with 18 bases between them. The CDR3 is 15 amino acids. CDR1 and CDR2 from the germline V gene are SGHRS and YFSETQ. In DNA, the CDR3 is TGCGCCAGCAGCCCATGGGACCGAACGGTGTCACCCCTCCACTTT. Translated: CASSPWDRTVSPLHF. Using reference TRBV5-1 and TRBJ1-6 for the parts outside the CDR3, the full variable domain is KAGVTQTPRYLIKTRGQQVTLSCSPISGHRSVSWYQQTPGQGLQFLFEYFSETQRNKGNFPGRFSGRQFSNSRSEMNVSTLELGDSALYLCASSPWDRTVSPLHFGNGTRLTVT.

The chain links TRBV6-6 to TRBJ1-2; D ambiguous. The germline gives CDR1 MNHNY, CDR2 SVGAGI (reference sequence). The V end was cut by 7 bases, the J end by 7 bases, with 10 bases between. There are 11 residues in the CDR3. Here the CDR3 DNA reads TGTGCCAGCACGGCAGGTTCTGGCTACACCTTC. Translation gives CASTAGSGYTF.

The chain uses TRBV25-1 and TRBJ1-1; D is unclear. The CDR3 runs to 12 residues. Between the trimmed V and J ends, which lost 7 bases and 8 bases, there was a span of 14 bases. CDR1 and CDR2 from the germline V gene are MGHDK and SYGVNS. CDR3 sequence (DNA): TGTGCCAGCAATAAGGGCGTCTCGGAAGCTTTCTTT. It is translated as CASNKGVSEAFF. The full variable domain, completed using reference TRBV25-1 and TRBJ1-1, is EADIYQTPRYLVIGTGKKITLECSQTMGHDKMYWYQQDPGMELHLIHYSYGVNSTEKGDLSSESTVSRIRTEHFPLTLESARPSHTSQYLCASNKGVSEAFFGQGTRLTVV.

The J gene is TRBJ1-2, the V gene TRBV10-3, with 8 bases lining up with TRBD1. This CDR3 has 13 amino acids. Per germline, CDR1 ENHRY and CDR2 SYGVKD. Trimming removed 4 bases from V and 7 bases from J; junction bases left unmatched: 5. The CDR3 region has the DNA TGTGCCATCAGTGCAATTCAGGGGGCTGGCTACACCTTC. It translates to CAISAIQGAGYTF.

This chain uses TRBV5-6 with TRBJ2-7, with a tentative D call TRBD1 (6 bases). The CDR3 is 13 residues long. The germline gives CDR1 SGHDT, CDR2 YYEEEE. With 1 base removed from V and 4 bases from J, the gap between germline ends came to 9 bases. The CDR3 loop reads CASSLMGTYEQYF. The CDR3 nucleotides are TGTGCCAGCAGCTTGATGGGGACATACGAGCAGTACTTC.

This clone was detected only once. The CDR3 bases are TGTGCCAGCAGCCTCACCGTTCCAGGGGAGACCCAGTACTTC. As protein: CASSLTVPGETQYF. The rearrangement links TRBV11-2 to TRBJ2-5; D possibly corresponds to TRBD1 (5 bases). The CDR3 loop spans 14 amino acids. Trimming shortened V by 5 bases and J by 5 bases, and 15 bases separated the two germline ends. CDR1 SGHAT and CDR2 FQNNGV come from the germline V gene.

This clone was seen more than once but under ten times. The genes are TRBV2 and TRBJ1-6, with unresolved D. The V end was cut by 2 bases, the J end by 9 bases, with 17 bases between. The CDR3 contains 16 residues. CDR1 SNHLY and CDR2 FYNNEI come from the germline V gene. The chain's CDR3 is CASSETRAAGGSPLHF. The DNA of the CDR3 is TGTGCCAGCAGTGAAACCCGGGCCGCAGGAGGTTCACCCCTCCACTTT. The full variable domain, in which reference TRBV2 and TRBJ1-6 provide the parts outside the CDR3, is EPEVTQTPSHQVTQMGQEVILRCVPISNHLYFYWYRQILGQKVEFLVSFYNNEISEKSEIFDDQFSVERPDGSNFTLKIRSTKLEDSAMYFCASSETRAAGGSPLHFGNGTRLTVT.

The chain couples TRBV29-1 to TRBJ2-7, with D hard to call. Germline assignment: CDR1 SQVTM and CDR2 ANQGSEA. This CDR3 region has 11 residues. With 8 bases removed from V and 3 bases from J, the gap between germline ends came to 11 bases. This chain's CDR3 is CSTDDGYEQYF. The CDR3 DNA reads as TGCAGCACAGATGACGGCTACGAGCAGTACTTC.

V usage is TRBV30 and J usage is TRBJ1-2, with TRBD1 matching 9 bases. The germline gives CDR1 GTSNPN, CDR2 SVGIG (reference sequence). Trimming at V came to 2 bases and at J to 6 bases, leaving 4 bases not matched to a gene. CDR3 length: 13 amino acids. Here the CDR3 reads CAWSQQGANGYTF. The DNA of the CDR3 is TGTGCCTGGAGTCAACAGGGGGCCAATGGCTACACCTTC. Drawing the rest from reference TRBV30 and TRBJ1-2, the complete variable domain is SQTIHQWPATLVQPVGSPLSLECTVEGTSNPNLYWYRQAAGRGLQLLFYSVGIGQISSEVPQNLSASRPQDRQFILSSKKLLLSDSGFYLCAWSQQGANGYTFGSGTRLTVV.

This clone was found once. The identical CDR3 is also encoded by other nucleotide sequences in the sample. The genes are TRBV7-2 and TRBJ1-1; weak D call: TRBD1 (5 bases). CDR3 length equals 14 residues. Germline V gives CDR1 SGHTA, CDR2 FQGNSA. V was cut by 4 bases and J by 1 base, with 10 bases left in between. CDR3 sequence reads: CASSWGRGNTEAFF. In nucleotides, the CDR3 is TGTGCCAGCAGCTGGGGACGGGGGAACACTGAAGCTTTCTTT.

This chain links TRBV27 with TRBJ2-7; D is unresolved. The CDR3 loop spans 13 amino acids. Germline V gene lookup returns CDR1 MNHEY and CDR2 SMNVEV (reference sequence). Trimming took 5 bases from V and 0 from J, leaving 8 bases between them. DNA of the CDR3: TGTGCCAGCAGTCGAGAGAACTCCTACGAGCAGTACTTC. It codes for CASSRENSYEQYF.

This clone was counted once. V gene TRBV9 combines with J gene TRBJ1-1, with D tentatively TRBD1 (5 bases). The CDR3 spans 14 residues. Germline CDR1 SGDLS, CDR2 YYNGEE. Trimming took 3 bases from V and 5 from J, leaving 14 bases between them. The DNA for the CDR3 is TGTGCCAGCAGCGCCACAGGTTCTCGTACTGAAGCTTTCTTT. Translation gives CASSATGSRTEAFF.

This clone occurred a few times. The CDR3 here is CASRQTRNTEAFF. CDR3 coding DNA: TGTGCCAGCAGGCAGACACGCAACACTGAAGCTTTCTTT. V gene TRBV5-4 combines with J gene TRBJ1-1, with D unclear. Germline CDR1 and CDR2: SGHNT and YYREEE (reference sequence). The CDR3 contains 13 residues. Trimming shortened V by 5 bases and J by 2 bases, and 10 bases separated the two germline ends.

The chain combines TRBV9 with TRBJ2-2; 9 bases are shared with TRBD1. The J segment lost 4 bases and the V segment lost 0 bases, leaving 4 bases of the junction unmatched. CDR1 and CDR2 (germline): SGDLS, YYNGEE. CDR3 length equals 16 residues. CDR3 DNA: TGTGCCAGCAGCGTAGACAGGGGGCGCCCCACCGGGGAGCTGTTTTTT. Its translation: CASSVDRGRPTGELFF.

The chain recombines TRBV16 with TRBJ1-2; a possible D gene is TRBD1 (5 bases). There are 13 residues in the CDR3. Trimming cost V 3 bases and J 2 bases, with 7 bases left between them. From germline, CDR1 is KGHSY and CDR2 FQNENV. CDR3 DNA: TGTGCCAGCAGCCAGGCAGGGAACTATGGCTACACCTTC. Translation gives CASSQAGNYGYTF.

This clone was seen a handful of times. The V call is TRBV15, the J call TRBJ1-4; tentative D call: TRBD1 (5 bases). CDR3 length: 14 amino acids. CDR1 LNHNV and CDR2 YYDKDF come from the germline V gene (reference sequence). Trimming took 6 bases from V and 5 from J, leaving 13 bases between them. The CDR3 reads CATSHDSKNEKLFF. The CDR3 nucleotides read TGTGCCACCAGTCACGACAGCAAGAATGAAAAACTGTTTTTT.

This rearrangement joins TRBV29-1 to TRBJ1-1; tentative D call: TRBD1 (6 bases). Trimming removed 8 bases at V and 0 bases at J, with 13 bases between. Germline V CDR1 and CDR2: SQVTM, ANQGSEA. The CDR3 consists of 13 residues. This CDR3 reads CSLNRAMNTEAFF. In DNA, the CDR3 is TGCAGCCTTAACAGGGCCATGAACACTGAAGCTTTCTTT.

The chain links TRBV10-3 to TRBJ2-7; no clear D. Trimming removed 4 bases at V and 7 bases at J, with 8 bases between. The CDR3 is 11 amino acids. Germline CDR1 reads ENHRY; CDR2 reads SYGVKD. CDR3 amino acids: CAISASLEQYF. In DNA, the CDR3 is TGTGCCATCAGTGCGTCCTTGGAGCAGTACTTC.

This chain uses TRBV25-1 with TRBJ1-1; 7 bases align to TRBD1. Germline trimming cut 4 bases from V and 3 bases from J; bases unmatched to any gene: 2. Germline V gives CDR1 MGHDK, CDR2 SYGVNS. The CDR3 runs to 13 residues. The CDR3 region is CASSADRYTEAFF. CDR3 DNA: TGTGCCAGCAGTGCGGACAGGTACACTGAAGCTTTCTTT.

V is TRBV5-1 and J is TRBJ1-5; 7 bases map to TRBD1. This CDR3 has 14 residues. CDR1 and CDR2 (germline): SGHRS, YFSETQ. The V gene end was trimmed by 7 bases and the J gene end by 8 bases; junction bases not matched to a gene: 12. In DNA, the CDR3 is TGCGCCAGCCGAGAGACAGGGATGAGTGAGCCCCAGCATTTT. Its protein product is CASRETGMSEPQHF.

This clone has at least ten counts. DNA for the CDR3: TGTGCCAGCTCACAAAGGACAGGGCTCCACTATGGCTACACCTTC. Its translation: CASSQRTGLHYGYTF. The chain couples TRBV18 to TRBJ1-2; TRBD1 aligns across 8 bases. The CDR3 is made up of 15 amino acids. The germline V gene has CDR1 KGHSH and CDR2 LQKENI. Trimming took 4 bases from V and 3 from J; bases not matched to a gene: 7.

As to this clone: The sample carries other DNA sequences with the same CDR3. CDR3 coding DNA: TGTGCCAGCAGTGGACAGGGGGGAACTGAAGCTTTCTTT. Translated, it gives CASSGQGGTEAFF. This chain uses TRBV2 with TRBJ1-1, with 9 positions matching TRBD1. The V and J ends lost 4 bases and 5 bases, in that order; junction bases with no gene match: 2. Germline CDR1 and CDR2: SNHLY and FYNNEI. The CDR3 loop spans 13 amino acids.

DNA of the CDR3: TGTGCCAGCAGCTTTTCTCCGAACGGCGGGGAGCTGTTTTTT. This codes for CASSFSPNGGELFF. The chain recombines TRBV7-2 with TRBJ2-2, with D uncertain. With 3 bases removed from V and 7 bases from J, the gap between germline ends came to 12 bases. Germline values: CDR1 SGHTA, CDR2 FQGNSA. The CDR3 runs to 14 residues.

This clone was found a few times. V gene TRBV29-1 combines with J gene TRBJ1-5; D is perhaps TRBD1 (6 bases). Germline loops: CDR1 SQVTM, CDR2 ANQGSEA. V lost 6 bases to trimming and J lost 0 bases, with 12 bases between them. The CDR3 length is 14 residues. Here the CDR3 reads CSVVTGNSNQPQHF. CDR3 bases: TGCAGCGTCGTTACAGGGAATAGCAATCAGCCCCAGCATTTT.

This rearrangement joins TRBV30 to TRBJ1-6, with D possibly TRBD1 on 6 matching bases. Trimming took 6 bases from V and 6 from J, leaving 12 bases between them. The CDR3 runs to 13 residues. CDR1 is GTSNPN, CDR2 SVGIG, per germline (reference sequence). The CDR3 protein is CACAGAGNSPLHF. The CDR3 DNA reads as TGTGCCTGCGCGGGGGCGGGTAATTCACCCCTCCACTTT.

The genes are TRBV30 and TRBJ2-1, with D maybe TRBD1 (6 bases). Per germline, CDR1 GTSNPN and CDR2 SVGIG (reference sequence). This CDR3 has 12 amino acids. Deletions cut 5 bases from V and 4 bases from J, with 9 bases between. The CDR3 reads CAWGGLYNEQFF. DNA of the CDR3: TGTGCCTGGGGGGGCTTGTACAATGAGCAGTTCTTC.

The chain combines TRBV29-1 with TRBJ1-2, with D unresolved. The CDR3 has 12 amino acids. Looked up from germline, CDR1 is SQVTM and CDR2 is ANQGSEA. V gave up 6 bases and J gave up 8 bases, with 16 bases separating them. As DNA, the CDR3 is TGCAGCGTCGCCACGGGCCTCGGGGGCTACACCTTC. This gives the protein CSVATGLGGYTF.